This T cell receptor (beta chain) was documented in a study of T cells after yellow fever vaccination (dated by TCRdb to about 2019). About the full investigation: Libraries from fractions with low cell numbers were prepared with the SMART-Seq v4 Ultra Low Input RNA kit. To track T-cell clones before and after primary and booster YFV17D yellow fever vaccination, bulk TCR alpha and beta repertoires were sequenced longitudinally. Blood was drawn at multiple timepoints before and after primary and secondary immunization, with bulk PBMC replicates and cell subsets isolated. Two healthy male donors made up the cohort, one aged 18 to 30 years and the other aged 30 to 39 years. What the authors observed across the whole study: The secondary T-cell response was found to be weaker but faster than the primary response, with a peak reached on day 5 rather than on day 15. Computational filtering was needed because FACS-sorted repertoires could contain abundant contaminating clonotypes from the bulk population. Only two donors were included in the study, so the extent to which the findings can be generalized is limited. A small fraction of clonotypes showed up in both the CD4 and CD8 compartments, probably as a result of convergent recombination. After the booster, most clones that had expanded after primary vaccination were detected again (approximately 97% of CD4 and around 88% of CD8), suggesting broad maintenance of memory.

A remark on this clonotype: The specificity of this receptor is unknown. Base qualities are not at hand, and no much larger clone is one base apart.

The CDR3 covers 15 residues, taking in both the cysteine and the phenylalanine. Of all the DNA, just the CDR3 is kept, 45 bases in frame from base 1. Per the publication, the treatment or condition label means: live attenuated yellow fever vaccine strain. At every blood-draw timepoint, two biological replicates of bulk PBMCs were collected. PBMCs were isolated from peripheral blood using a standard Ficoll-Paque protocol. TriZol was used to extract RNA from bulk PBMCs, from CD4 and CD8 fractions, and from dextramer-positive and dextramer-negative fractions. TCR cDNA was synthesized by 5'RACE template switching, which introduced a universal primer site and unique molecular identifiers. cDNA synthesis was primed from both the TCR alpha and TCR beta constant segments. Two PCR steps were used to amplify libraries, with sample barcodes and sequencing adapters being added in the second step. Sequencing of the libraries was done on either Illumina HiSeq 2500 (2x100 bp) or NovaSeq (2x150 bp). The paper's processing steps were these. MIGEC was used to demultiplex reads and collapse the reads into UMI consensus sequences, and MiXCR was used for V(D)J alignment. Clonotypes responding to the vaccine were identified with edgeR on replicate PBMC samples, with the criteria of FDR below 0.01 and a log2 fold change above 5 up to day 15. CD4 or CD8 identity was assigned to each bulk clonotype according to whether the clonotype was present at higher abundance in the sequenced CD4 repertoire or the sequenced CD8 repertoire. Using fastp trimming at Q25 and MiXCR clonotype assembly, TCRdb reanalyzed the public sequencing data and kept in-frame beta chains. Each CDR3 protein gets just one entry, which takes the most common genes and DNA from the rows behind it. These V and J calls rely on TCRdb rather than the paper's analysis. Within this sample are about 300,000 distinct CDR3 sequences, with 6.8% of them counted one time only. 15% to 20% of the sample rests with the top ten.

The source was PBMCs, collected roughly seven weeks after the first yellow fever vaccination. This receptor was identified in a young man who received the YFV17D yellow fever vaccine. This sequence uses TRBV1 and TRBJ2-7. TRBV1 is listed as a pseudogene. The CDR3 protein: CTSSQEGSSSYEQYF. The nucleotides read TGCACCAGCAGCCAAGAGGGCAGTTCCTCCTACGAGCAGTACTTC.